This passage covers 30 T cell receptor beta chains from one sample sequenced in a study of tumor-infiltrating lymphocytes in primary liver carcinoma. Each 20-30 mg portion of unsorted bulk tissue served as the source for co-extraction of RNA and DNA. Researchers generated TCR beta cDNA from approximately 450 ng of total RNA, relying on a constant-region primer. Libraries for TCR beta were built through three nested multiplex PCR rounds, which together made up a slightly modified ARM-PCR procedure. Amplification in the first two PCR rounds was performed using TRBV1-TRBV30 forward primers and a C-beta reverse primer for 10 cycles each. One entry per CDR3 protein results from TCRdb running MiXCR on the multiplex PCR reads. The data hold 84,000 or so distinct CDR3 sequences, with more than 65% observed a single time. The sequenced sample consisted of liver tumor tissue from sampling region 1. Indicated subset: tumor region T1, superior pole. Source of these receptors: a man aged 40-49 years with primary liver carcinoma and hepatitis B virus infection.

About this clonotype: Compared with germline, one end of the junction differs, possibly owing to a read error. The chain is built from TRBV6-5 and TRBJ2-7, with TRBD1 matching 8 bases. Germline CDR1 reads MNHEY; CDR2 reads SVGAGI. The CDR3 covers 14 residues. CDR3 in DNA: TGTGCCAGCAGTCCATCCCGGGACAGGATGGAGGAGTATTTC. This translates into CASSPSRDRMEEYF.

On this clonotype itself: This sequence may be a read error, since a much larger clone differs from it by one base. This CDR3 reads CVSSFGYEQYF. CDR3 sequence (DNA): TGTGTCAGCAGTTTCGGCTACGAGCAGTACTTC. The chain employs TRBV25-1 and TRBJ2-7; D is undetermined. The CDR3 is 11 amino acids. Per the germline V gene, CDR1 is MGHDK and CDR2 is SYGVNS.

Points on this clonotype: A much larger clone differs from this one at a single base, so this may be a read error. This chain connects TRBV6-4 to TRBJ2-3; TRBD1 agrees at 12 bases. The CDR3 is 15 amino acids. Per germline, CDR1 MRHNA and CDR2 SNTAGT. The trim removed 4 bases at V and 5 bases at J, leaving 4 bases unmatched. CDR3 in amino acids: CASSAGTGGKDTQYF. CDR3 bases: TGTGCCAGCAGTGCCGGGACAGGGGGCAAAGATACGCAGTATTTT.

Worth noting for this clonotype: Being one base from a much bigger clone, this may be a read error. The chain is built from TRBV29-1 and TRBJ1-2, with D possibly being TRBD1 (5 bases). The germline V gene has CDR1 SQVTM and CDR2 ANQGSEA. CDR3 size: 12 residues. The V end lost 7 bases, the J end lost 7 bases, and 16 bases lay between the germline ends. CDR3 bases: TGCAGCGCTGGGGGGAGCTCGAGTGGCTACACCTTC. It is translated as CSAGGSSSGYTF.

On this clonotype: The conserved phenylalanine or tryptophan is not found at the CDR3 terminus, so this likely reflects a read error. The J gene is TRBJ2-5, the V gene TRBV11-2; TRBD2 might be the D (6 bases). There are 16 residues in the CDR3. Germline lookup yields CDR1 SGHAT and CDR2 FQNNGV. The CDR3 bases are TGTGCTAGCAGACCCCGGGACTCGGCCCACCAAGAGACCCAGTACTTA. Its protein is CASRPRDSAHQETQYL.

At least ten counts were recorded for this clonotype. The CDR3 coding sequence is TGTGCCAGCAGCCGAGGGGAGTCCACCGGGGAGCTGTTTTTT. This codes for CASSRGESTGELFF. The chain has TRBV14 and TRBJ2-2, with D perhaps being TRBD1 or TRBD2 (5 bases each). V lost 4 bases, J lost 4 bases, and 10 bases lay in between. This CDR3 region has 14 residues. Germline V gene lookup returns CDR1 SGHDN and CDR2 FVKESK.

This clonotype was found once. One junction end does not reproduce the germline sequence, and a read error may be involved. The V call is TRBV6-1, the J call TRBJ1-2; 9 positions match TRBD1. This CDR3 contains 15 residues. Germline assignment: CDR1 MNHNS and CDR2 SASEGT. The CDR3 sequence is CASSENLQGAWGYIF. The CDR3 coding sequence is TGTGCCAGCAGTGAAAACCTACAGGGGGCTTGGGGCTACATCTTC.

The CDR3 region is CSARAARQPIETQYF. CDR3 coding DNA: TGCAGTGCTAGAGCGGCAAGGCAACCGATAGAGACCCAGTACTTC. The chain links TRBV20-1 to TRBJ2-5; no firm D call. The CDR3 totals 15 residues. Trimming pared 1 base from V and 4 bases from J, leaving 16 bases between. Looked up from germline, CDR1 is DFQATT and CDR2 is SNEGSKA (reference sequence).

Of note for this clonotype: One end of the junction fails to match germline, which may point to a read error. V usage is TRBV29-1 and J usage is TRBJ2-2; D possibly corresponds to TRBD2 (5 bases). This CDR3 spans 12 amino acids. Germline CDR1 SQVTM, CDR2 ANQGSEA. CDR3 nucleotide sequence: TGCAGCGTTGAGTGGAACGCCGGGGAACTGTATTTT. This codes for CSVEWNAGELYF.

This clonotype appeared a few times. A much larger clone is a single base away; this may be a read error. The chain is built from TRBV29-1 and TRBJ2-1; D call uncertain. This CDR3 is built from 12 residues. V lost 7 bases and J lost 6, with 13 bases in between. In germline, CDR1 is SQVTM, CDR2 ANQGSEA. The CDR3 here is CSAGIQFNEQFF. The CDR3 bases are TGCAGCGCTGGAATACAATTCAATGAGCAGTTCTTC.

In regard to this clonotype: Without the conserved terminal phenylalanine or tryptophan, this CDR3 likely stems from a read error. The gene calls are TRBV7-9 and TRBJ2-3, with D unclear. The V end lost 0 bases, the J end lost 2 bases, and 9 bases lay between the germline ends. The CDR3 contains 15 residues. In germline, CDR1 is SEHNR, CDR2 FQNEAQ (reference sequence). CDR3 coding DNA: TGTGCCAGCAGCTTAGCCGGCAGTAACACAGATACGCAGTATTCT. Encoded protein: CASSLAGSNTDTQYS.

This clonotype was counted at least ten times. This rearrangement joins TRBV29-1 to TRBJ2-2, with D uncertain. Trimming removed 4 bases from V and 2 bases from J, with 11 bases in between. CDR3 length: 14 residues. CDR1 is SQVTM, CDR2 ANQGSEA, per germline. DNA of the CDR3: TGCAGCGTTGTGCGACAATCCAACACCGGGGAGCTGTTTTTT. This codes for CSVVRQSNTGELFF.

Note on this clonotype: The junction shows a germline mismatch at one end, possibly a read error. The rearrangement joins TRBV11-2 to TRBJ1-3; D is undetermined. Germline V lookup: CDR1 SGHAT, CDR2 FQNNGV. This CDR3 has 15 residues. CDR3: CASSSMVRTGSTIYF. CDR3 coding DNA: TGTGCCAGCAGCTCCATGGTTCGAACTGGAAGCACCATATATTTT. Variable domain in full (rest from reference TRBV11-2 and TRBJ1-3): EAGVAQSPRYKIIEKRQSVAFWCNPISGHATLYWYQQILGQGPKLLIQFQNNGVVDDSQLPKDRFSAERLKGVDSTLKIQPAKLEDSAVYLCASSSMVRTGSTIYFGEGSWLTVV.

This clonotype was detected only once. Likely a read error: the CDR3 ends without its conserved phenylalanine or tryptophan. The rearrangement uses TRBV10-3 and TRBJ2-1; weak D call: TRBD2 (6 bases). V shed 0 bases and J shed 5 bases, with 14 bases lying between them. Germline CDR1 ENHRY, CDR2 SYGVKD. This CDR3 is 16 amino acids long. CDR3 nucleotide sequence: TGTGCCATCAGTGAGTCGATCGGGGGTTCGGACAATGAGCAGTTCTCC. Translating it yields CAISESIGGSDNEQFS.

With respect to this clonotype: At one boundary the junction diverges from the germline segment, which might be a read error. The rearrangement joins TRBV7-8 to TRBJ2-3, with a possible D match to TRBD2 (6 bases). Germline V gene sequence: CDR1 SGHVS, CDR2 FQNEAQ. The CDR3 is made up of 14 amino acids. The CDR3 coding sequence is TGTGCCAGCAACTTAAGACTAGGCACAGATACGCACTATTTT. Translating gives CASNLRLGTDTHYF.

For this clonotype: A junction end diverges from the germline sequence, so it may reflect a read error. This chain uses TRBV28 with TRBJ2-2, with D possibly being TRBD2 (5 bases). CDR3 size: 15 residues. Germline V gene lookup returns CDR1 MDHEN and CDR2 SYDVKM. The DNA of the CDR3 is TGTGCCAGCAGGGTAAAGGTAGCGAACACCGGGGAGCTGCTTTTT. Translating gives CASRVKVANTGELLF.

The genes are TRBV14 and TRBJ2-5, with a possible D match to TRBD1 (5 bases). Trimming stripped 0 bases from V and 11 bases from J, with 13 bases between. Germline CDR1 is SGHDN and CDR2 is FVKESK. The CDR3 has 13 residues. The CDR3 DNA sequence: TGTGCCAGCAGCCAAGAAGGGGAAACATATCAGTACTTC. Translation gives CASSQEGETYQYF.

This clonotype was seen at least ten times. The chain employs TRBV19 and TRBJ1-5; no firm D call. Germline V gives CDR1 LNHDA, CDR2 SQIVND (reference sequence). The germline V and J ends were trimmed by 3 bases and 5 bases, with 5 bases remaining between them. This CDR3 is built from 12 residues. CDR3 bases: TGTGCCAGTAGTATGGCGCATCAGCCCCAGCATTTT. Its translation: CASSMAHQPQHF. Filled out from reference TRBV19 and TRBJ1-5, the complete variable domain reads DGGITQSPKYLFRKEGQNVTLSCEQNLNHDAMYWYRQDPGQGLRLIYYSQIVNDFQKGDIAEGYSVSREKKESFPLTVTSAQKNPTAFYLCASSMAHQPQHFGDGTRLSIL.

The count of this clonotype is one. This sequence joins TRBV4-1 and TRBJ1-2; possible D gene TRBD1, 5 bases. The V and J ends lost 4 bases and 7 bases respectively, with 22 bases between them. Germline V gives CDR1 MGHRA, CDR2 YSYEKL. The CDR3 contains 16 residues. This chain's CDR3 is CASSPDQGVFDCGYTF. The CDR3 DNA is TGCGCCAGCAGCCCAGACCAGGGAGTGTTCGACTGTGGCTACACCTTC.

V and J are TRBV6-1 and TRBJ2-7; D is unresolved. Germline CDR1 and CDR2: MNHNS and SASEGT. This CDR3 has 14 residues. V shed 3 bases and J shed 0 bases, with 9 bases lying between them. The CDR3 loop is CASSDSGSSYEQYF. In DNA, the CDR3 is TGTGCCAGCAGTGACAGTGGTAGCTCCTACGAGCAGTACTTC.

Points on this clonotype: Its ends do not fully match the called genes, so a read error is possible. This chain connects TRBV4-1 to TRBJ2-3, with a tentative D call TRBD2 (5 bases). Looked up from germline, CDR1 is MGHRA and CDR2 is YSYEKL. The length of the CDR3 is 16 residues. Here the CDR3 reads CASSQGVWASTHTQYF. In nucleotides, the CDR3 is TGCGCCAGCAGCCAAGGGGTCTGGGCTAGCACACATACGCAGTATTTT.

As for this clonotype: Its ends do not fully match the called genes, so a read error is possible. The chain combines TRBV4-2 with TRBJ2-7; 8 bases line up with TRBD2. This CDR3 has 15 residues. The germline V gene encodes CDR1 LGHNA and CDR2 YNFKEQ. Here the CDR3 reads CASNQTAGVTYEQCF. For the CDR3, the DNA is TGTGCCAGCAACCAAACAGCGGGAGTGACCTACGAGCAGTGCTTC.

Comments on this clonotype: Being one base from a much bigger clone, this may be a read error. V and J are TRBV30 and TRBJ1-5; D not resolved. Germline values: CDR1 GTSNPN, CDR2 SVGIG (reference sequence). There are 16 residues in the CDR3. The CDR3 here is CAWSEAGSASNLPQHF. The CDR3 nucleotides read TGTGCCTGGAGTGAAGCCGGGTCAGCTAGCAATCTGCCCCAGCATTTT.

This clonotype occurred a few times. One junction end disagrees with the germline gene, perhaps due to a read error. V is TRBV7-8 and J is TRBJ2-1; 11 nucleotides align to TRBD2. Germline V gives CDR1 SGHVS, CDR2 FQNEAQ. CDR3 length equals 14 residues. CDR3 residues: CARSLAGGQGERFF. The CDR3 DNA reads as TGTGCCAGGAGCTTAGCGGGAGGGCAAGGCGAGCGGTTCTTC.

This clonotype was found many times. This may come from a read error, since a much larger clone is one base off. In nucleotides, the CDR3 is TGCAGCACACAGGGCTCCCACAATGAGCAGTTCTTC. This sequence encodes CSTQGSHNEQFF. The chain is built from TRBV29-1 and TRBJ2-1, with D perhaps TRBD1 (6 bases). This CDR3 comprises 12 residues. Germline V lookup: CDR1 SQVTM, CDR2 ANQGSEA.

There are a few counts of this clonotype. J is TRBJ2-1 and V is TRBV7-3; D is ambiguous. The V end was cut by 2 bases, the J end by 0 bases, with 11 bases between. The germline V gene encodes CDR1 SGHTA and CDR2 FQGTGA. This CDR3 has 16 amino acids. The CDR3 sequence: CASSLGGPSSYNEQFF. The CDR3 DNA sequence: TGTGCCAGCAGCTTAGGTGGACCGAGCTCCTACAATGAGCAGTTCTTC.

Remarks on this clonotype: At one boundary the junction diverges from the germline segment, which might be a read error. V usage is TRBV12-3 or TRBV12-4 and J usage is TRBJ2-1; D is tentatively TRBD1 or TRBD2 (6 bases each). The CDR3 runs 12 residues. CDR3 residues: CTSTGTYYEQFF. In DNA, the CDR3 is TGTACCAGCACAGGGACTTACTATGAGCAGTTCTTC.

To note about this clonotype: Germline and junction disagree at one end, which may indicate a read error. The V gene is TRBV2, the J gene TRBJ2-7; D unclear. The germline V gene has CDR1 SNHLY and CDR2 FYNNEI. This CDR3 is built from 11 residues. CDR3 in DNA: TGTGCCGGCAGAAGCCTCTACGAGCAGTACTTC. This translates into CAGRSLYEQYF.

The chain carries TRBV28 and TRBJ2-7, with D hard to call. The germline V and J ends were trimmed by 0 bases and 0 bases, with 9 bases remaining between them. Per the germline V gene, CDR1 is MDHEN and CDR2 is SYDVKM. The CDR3 runs to 15 residues. CDR3: CASSLWSRTSYEQYF. The CDR3 DNA reads as TGTGCCAGCAGTTTATGGTCCAGGACCTCCTACGAGCAGTACTTC.

As concerns this clonotype: This could be a read error, since a much larger clone is one nucleotide away. The CDR3 sequence is CANGWTGEDNEQFF. The CDR3 region has the DNA TGTGCCAACGGTTGGACAGGGGAGGACAATGAGCAGTTCTTC. The J gene is TRBJ2-1, the V gene TRBV28; TRBD1 matches 9 bases. The V gene end was trimmed by 10 bases and the J gene end by 5 bases; junction bases not matched to a gene: 9. The CDR3 contains 14 residues. Germline V gene data show CDR1 as MDHEN and CDR2 as SYDVKM.